This T cell receptor (beta chain) is from a study of Graves' ophthalmopathy and Graves' hyperthyroidism. At the level of the study: At the time of initial diagnosis and before any treatment, peripheral blood was collected. Whole-study results and caveats: The model flagged ophthalmopathy progression at over 60% sensitivity and about 72% specificity.

Trimming took 5 bases from V and 5 from J; bases not matched to a gene: 8. Germline lookup yields CDR1 SGHDT and CDR2 YYEEEE. This CDR3 has 15 residues. Researchers took RNA transcripts and amplified TCR beta CDR3 regions from them. First-round RT-PCR employed HTBI primers, with a second-round multiplex PCR after it. TCRdb re-called the multiplex PCR reads with MiXCR, one entry per CDR3 protein. The sample records some 160,000 distinct CDR3 sequences, approximately 40% being singletons. Clinical symptoms, serum thyroxine, TRAb, thyroid ultrasound and orbital computed tomography formed the basis of diagnosis. The source of the PBMCs was around 9 ml of fresh peripheral blood. About this clonotype itself: Its antigen is as yet unknown.

The sample taken for sequencing was peripheral blood. This TCR came from a man between 25 and 39 years old with Graves' ophthalmopathy. The V and J genes are TRBV5-6 and TRBJ2-5; TRBD2 matches at 11 bases. CDR3 loop: CASSRGLAEGETQYF. The CDR3 DNA follows: TGTGCCAGCAGTCGGGGACTAGCGGAAGGGGAGACCCAGTACTTC. Combining the CDR3 with reference TRBV5-6 and TRBJ2-5 gives the whole variable domain DAGVTQSPTHLIKTRGQQVTLRCSPKSGHDTVSWYQQALGQGPQFIFQYYEEEERQRGNFPDRFSGHQFPNYSSELNVNALLLGDSALYLCASSRGLAEGETQYFGPGTRLLVL.